The present T cell receptor beta chain was sequenced within a study of blood T cell repertoires in COVID-19. Study-level background: COVID-19 samples collected from the United States, Italy and Spain covered acute and convalescent phases. In each case, the material was cDNA or gDNA derived from T cells, B-cell-depleted T cells, or PBMCs.

As handled by the study authors: Amplification from reference gene primers served as the basis for estimated nucleated cell counts. The assay was immunoSEQ multiplex PCR, and TCRdb's table has in-frame clones only and misses some. V and J calls and clone size are copied from that table; D and trimming were computed from the DNA. Of around 9,800 clones listed, around 90% are singletons. CDR3 length: 17 residues. The J segment lost 5 bases and the V segment lost 3 bases, leaving 12 bases of the junction unmatched. The V gene's germline CDR1 is MGHDK and CDR2 SYGVNS. The sample comprised peripheral blood. The clonotype originates from a man aged 30 to 39 with active or convalescent COVID-19. V and J are TRBV25-1 and TRBJ1-1; 10 bases are a match to TRBD1. CDR3 DNA: TGTGCCAGCAGTGAGACGACAGGGGGCGAGTTTCGAACTGAAGCTTTCTTT. Its translation: CASSETTGGEFRTEAFF.